This T cell receptor beta chain was profiled in a study of blood T cell repertoires in COVID-19. Turning to the study itself: Specimens from acute and convalescent COVID-19 originated in the United States, Italy and Spain. Nucleic acid was either cDNA or gDNA, and it came from T cells, B-cell-depleted T cells, or PBMCs.

Profiling relied on immunoSEQ multiplex PCR, and the TCRdb table lists in-frame clones only, not all of them. The table includes around 170,000 clones, 70% to 85% detected once. Germline lookup yields CDR1 SGHVS and CDR2 FQNEAQ. This CDR3 is built from 15 residues. The V gene lost 0 bases and the J gene lost 4 bases, with 13 bases spanning the gap. Researchers sorted participants into cohorts using their self-reported clinical history. Sequencing was done on a sample of PBMCs or T cells enriched from blood (not recorded which). The chain employs TRBV7-8 and TRBJ2-7; D gene unclear. This clonotype was sampled from a man between 50 and 59 years old who had recovered from COVID-19. CDR3 sequence reads: CASSLAGLPGYEQYF. The CDR3 DNA sequence: TGTGCCAGCAGCTTAGCTGGGCTACCCGGATACGAGCAGTACTTC.